Each of the 28 T cell receptor beta chains below was sequenced from the same sample in a study of shared clonotypes between healthy human individuals. Sequenced by immunoSEQ multiplex PCR; TCRdb stores in-frame clones only, minus some. Among 850,000 to 1,200,000 clones listed, under 80% were seen once. What was sequenced was memory CD4+ T cells sorted from blood. Subset indicated: CD45RA-negative fraction. These receptors all stem from a man aged 18-30 years in good health.

This clone was counted between two and nine times. The rearrangement links TRBV28 to TRBJ1-2; possible D gene TRBD1, 5 bases. Trimming took 10 bases from V and 3 from J, leaving 12 bases between them. This CDR3 contains 12 residues. Germline assignment: CDR1 MDHEN and CDR2 SYDVKM. This CDR3 reads CAIGVGDYGYTF. The CDR3, as DNA: TGTGCCATAGGGGTGGGGGACTATGGCTACACCTTC.

This clone was counted a single time. This chain uses TRBV10-3 with TRBJ2-1; 14 bases are shared with TRBD2. The CDR3 spans 18 residues. The junction had 13 bases not matched to a gene; V was cut back by 3 bases and J by 9 bases. Per the germline V gene, CDR1 is ENHRY and CDR2 is SYGVKD. Here the CDR3 DNA reads TGTGCCATCAGTGAACGAGGTGGACTAGCGGGAGGTCAAGCTGAGCAGTTCTTC. Translation gives CAISERGGLAGGQAEQFF.

V is TRBV6-5 and J is TRBJ1-2; D is unresolved. The V end was cut by 7 bases, the J end by 10 bases, with 22 bases between. The CDR3 length is 14 residues. CDR1 and CDR2 from the germline V gene are MNHEY and SVGAGI. The DNA for the CDR3 is TGTGCCAGCAAGTTCTTGGGAATTTCAGCCGACTACACCTTC. Residues: CASKFLGISADYTF.

The rearrangement links TRBV5-1 to TRBJ2-1, with D perhaps TRBD2 (6 bases). The ends were cut back, 6 bases at V and 6 bases at J, with 10 bases in the middle. The CDR3 runs to 12 residues. Germline V gene sequence: CDR1 SGHRS, CDR2 YFSETQ. This chain's CDR3 is CASNPEGNEQFF. CDR3 nucleotide sequence: TGCGCCAGCAACCCGGAGGGCAATGAGCAGTTCTTC.

The chain recombines TRBV28 with TRBJ1-2; possibly TRBD1 for D (6 bases). This CDR3 comprises 14 residues. V was shortened by 10 bases and J by 6 bases, with 21 bases between the two germline ends. Looked up from germline, CDR1 is MDHEN and CDR2 is SYDVKM. CDR3 DNA: TGTGCCACCGAAACCCCTAGGGGGAGGGATGGCTACACCTTC. Translation: CATETPRGRDGYTF.

The rearrangement joins TRBV19 to TRBJ1-2, with a possible D match to TRBD1 (5 bases). Per germline, CDR1 LNHDA and CDR2 SQIVND (reference sequence). This CDR3 contains 16 residues. Trimming shortened V by 8 bases and J by 0 bases, and 19 bases separated the two germline ends. Here the CDR3 reads CASAGGAGRTNYGYTF. The DNA for the CDR3 is TGTGCCAGTGCCGGTGGGGCAGGCCGAACTAACTATGGCTACACCTTC.

This chain uses TRBV10-3 with TRBJ2-7; 8 nucleotides align to TRBD1. The CDR3 is 15 amino acids. V lost 6 bases and J lost 4; bases outside the gene matches: 11. Germline loops: CDR1 ENHRY, CDR2 SYGVKD. The CDR3 region is CAISTPGQDRYEQYF. The CDR3 coding sequence is TGTGCCATCAGCACCCCGGGACAGGATAGGTACGAGCAGTACTTC.

V and J are TRBV4-2 and TRBJ1-3; D is undetermined. V shed 1 base and J shed 2 bases, with 12 bases lying between them. This CDR3 has 16 residues. CDR1 and CDR2 from the germline V gene are LGHNA and YNFKEQ. Here the CDR3 reads CASSQASGGAGNTIYF. The CDR3 bases are TGTGCCAGCAGCCAAGCGAGCGGAGGTGCTGGAAACACCATATATTTT.

The V gene is TRBV5-5, the J gene TRBJ2-2, with unresolved D. The CDR3 covers 13 residues. Germline V gene sequence: CDR1 SGHKS, CDR2 YYEKEE (reference sequence). V was clipped by 3 bases and J by 8 bases, with 11 bases between them. The CDR3 DNA reads as TGTGCCAGCAGCTGGGGTGCCGAGGGGGAGCTGTTTTTT. Translating it yields CASSWGAEGELFF.

The V call is TRBV18, the J call TRBJ2-3; no definite D call. Looked up from germline, CDR1 is KGHSH and CDR2 is LQKENI. CDR3 size: 15 residues. Between the trimmed V and J ends, which lost 0 bases and 1 base, there was a span of 8 bases. The CDR3 sequence is CASSPPGLGTDTQYF. CDR3 nucleotide sequence: TGTGCCAGCTCACCACCGGGTCTGGGCACAGATACGCAGTATTTT.

This clone was counted once. The genes are TRBV6-5 and TRBJ2-7, with a weak D call TRBD2 (6 bases). V was clipped by 5 bases and J by 7 bases, with 9 bases between them. Germline V gives CDR1 MNHEY, CDR2 SVGAGI. CDR3 length equals 11 residues. The CDR3: CASSAGLEQYF. The CDR3 coding sequence is TGTGCCAGCAGTGCGGGGCTAGAGCAGTACTTC.

The rearrangement uses TRBV11-2 and TRBJ1-5; no definite D call. V was cut by 1 base and J by 1 base, with 14 bases left in between. The length of the CDR3 is 17 residues. The germline V gene encodes CDR1 SGHAT and CDR2 FQNNGV. The CDR3 DNA reads TGTGCCAGCAGCTTAGGAACGGACTTGGGGAGCAATCAGCCCCAGCATTTT. It yields the protein CASSLGTDLGSNQPQHF.

The chain combines TRBV6-4 with TRBJ2-7; maybe TRBD1 (5 bases). There are 13 residues in the CDR3. Germline CDR1 reads MRHNA; CDR2 reads SNTAGT. V lost 6 bases and J lost 7, with 16 bases in between. The chain's CDR3 is CASSPRQPLEQYF. CDR3 DNA sequence: TGTGCCAGCAGCCCCCGACAGCCATTGGAGCAGTACTTC.

A note on this clone: Other DNA variants within this sample encode the same CDR3. V is TRBV19 and J is TRBJ2-7; TRBD1 might be the D (6 bases). Per the germline V gene, CDR1 is LNHDA and CDR2 is SQIVND (reference sequence). The CDR3 contains 12 residues. V was trimmed by 6 bases and J by 4 bases, leaving 10 bases between them. This CDR3 reads CASSPDRYEQYF. For the CDR3, the DNA is TGTGCCAGTAGCCCAGACAGGTACGAGCAGTACTTC. Full variable domain (missing parts from reference TRBV19 and TRBJ2-7): DGGITQSPKYLFRKEGQNVTLSCEQNLNHDAMYWYRQDPGQGLRLIYYSQIVNDFQKGDIAEGYSVSREKKESFPLTVTSAQKNPTAFYLCASSPDRYEQYFGPGTRLTVT.

The CDR3 protein is CAISESKGAGRDILGEQYF. The DNA of the CDR3 is TGTGCCATCAGTGAGTCGAAGGGGGCAGGAAGGGATATTCTGGGCGAGCAGTACTTC. This chain joins TRBV10-3 and TRBJ2-7; 7 nucleotides match TRBD1. This CDR3 region has 19 residues. V lost 0 bases to trimming and J lost 6 bases; unmatched junction nucleotides: 20. Germline V CDR1 and CDR2: ENHRY, SYGVKD.

Worth noting for this clone: Other DNA sequences from this sample encode an identical CDR3 as well. The J gene is TRBJ2-7, the V gene TRBV7-2, with D uncertain. Germline CDR1 reads SGHTA; CDR2 reads FQGNSA. Trimming took off 1 base at V and 0 bases at J, with 7 bases between the two ends. The CDR3 spans 14 residues. CDR3 in DNA: TGTGCCAGCAGCTTAGACCCCAGCTCCTACGAGCAGTACTTC. Protein: CASSLDPSSYEQYF.

The CDR3 sequence is CASSPRGRQYNEQFF. In DNA form, the CDR3 reads TGTGCCAGCTCACCACGCGGGAGGCAATACAATGAGCAGTTCTTC. V gene TRBV18 combines with J gene TRBJ2-1, with TRBD2 matching 8 bases. Unmatched junction bases numbered 3, after V lost 1 base and J lost 4 bases. CDR1 KGHSH and CDR2 LQKENI come from the germline V gene. This CDR3 region has 15 residues.

A note on this clone: Other DNA sequences within the sample encode an identical CDR3. The CDR3 nucleotides are TGTGCCAGCAGCCGGACGACTAGCACAGATACGCAGTATTTT. Translated, it gives CASSRTTSTDTQYF. The V and J genes are TRBV9 and TRBJ2-3; D unclear. The ends were cut back, 4 bases at V and 0 bases at J, with 9 bases in the middle. This CDR3 spans 14 amino acids. Germline V gives CDR1 SGDLS, CDR2 YYNGEE.

This chain uses TRBV7-6 with TRBJ1-2; 8 bases map to TRBD1. CDR3 length equals 15 residues. After removal of 5 bases from V and 4 bases from J, the junction contained 9 bases not matched to a gene. The germline CDR1 and CDR2 sequences are SGHVS and FNYEAQ. The CDR3 loop reads CASSPYFTGGYGYTF. The CDR3 DNA sequence: TGTGCCAGCAGCCCATACTTTACAGGGGGCTATGGCTACACCTTC.

This chain uses TRBV10-2 with TRBJ2-2; D ambiguous. The V gene's germline CDR1 is WSHSY and CDR2 SAAADI. V was cut by 3 bases and J by 0 bases, with 5 bases left in between. This CDR3 comprises 14 residues. CDR3 loop: CASSDGSNTGELFF. In nucleotides, the CDR3 is TGCGCCAGCAGTGACGGTTCGAACACCGGGGAGCTGTTTTTT.

This clone was seen a few times. Within the sample, other DNA sequences also encode this same CDR3. J is TRBJ1-3 and V is TRBV19, with a possible D match to TRBD1 (5 bases). The CDR3 runs 14 residues. Trimming took 7 bases from V and 1 from J, leaving 11 bases between them. Germline V gene data show CDR1 as LNHDA and CDR2 as SQIVND (reference sequence). DNA of the CDR3: TGTGCCAGTACCCCTGACAGTTCTGGAAACACCATATATTTT. Protein sequence: CASTPDSSGNTIYF.

The table lists this clone with a few counts. The gene calls are TRBV5-1 and TRBJ2-7; 9 bases agree with TRBD1. V was clipped by 2 bases and J by 2 bases; unmatched bases: 2. The CDR3 has 14 amino acids. The V gene's germline CDR1 is SGHRS and CDR2 YFSETQ. The CDR3 loop reads CASSFGDRAYEQYF. The CDR3 coding sequence is TGCGCCAGCAGCTTCGGGGACAGGGCCTACGAGCAGTACTTC.

V is TRBV4-1 and J is TRBJ2-3, with 8 bases aligning to TRBD2. This CDR3 comprises 16 residues. The V and J ends lost 1 base and 2 bases, in that order; junction bases with no gene match: 5. CDR1 MGHRA and CDR2 YSYEKL come from the germline V gene. The CDR3: CASSQGTSSFTDTQYF. The CDR3 DNA reads TGCGCCAGCAGCCAAGGGACTAGCTCCTTCACAGATACGCAGTATTTT.

This clone was detected once. The V gene is TRBV27, the J gene TRBJ1-1, with D unclear. Trimming shortened V by 6 bases and J by 0 bases, and 8 bases separated the two germline ends. Germline values: CDR1 MNHEY, CDR2 SMNVEV (reference sequence). The CDR3 covers 13 residues. CDR3: CASRKGMNTEAFF. Here the CDR3 DNA reads TGTGCCAGCAGGAAGGGCATGAACACTGAAGCTTTCTTT.

The chain employs TRBV18 and TRBJ2-7, with TRBD1 identical over 8 bases. The CDR3 extends over 15 amino acids. Trimming took 4 bases from V and 3 from J; bases not matched to a gene: 8. Looked up from germline, CDR1 is KGHSH and CDR2 is LQKENI. The CDR3 loop is CASSHPGTGDYEQYF. CDR3 in DNA: TGTGCCAGCTCACACCCCGGGACAGGAGACTACGAGCAGTACTTC. The full variable domain, rest sourced from reference TRBV18 and TRBJ2-7, is NAGVMQNPRHLVRRRGQEARLRCSPMKGHSHVYWYRQLPEEGLKFMVYLQKENIIDESGMPKERFSAEFPKEGPSILRIQQVVRGDSAAYFCASSHPGTGDYEQYFGPGTRLTVT.

The CDR3 spells CASSLAPGNAYEQYF. CDR3 sequence (DNA): TGCGCCAGCAGCTTGGCCCCAGGGAATGCTTACGAGCAGTACTTC. The chain employs TRBV5-1 and TRBJ2-7; TRBD1 might be the D (5 bases). The length of the CDR3 is 15 residues. With 0 bases removed from V and 4 bases from J, the gap between germline ends came to 14 bases. CDR1 and CDR2 from the germline V gene are SGHRS and YFSETQ.

The V and J genes are TRBV6-1 and TRBJ1-4; D gene uncertain. Germline CDR1 reads MNHNS; CDR2 reads SASEGT. V lost 5 bases, J lost 5 bases, and 3 bases lay in between. The CDR3 loop spans 11 amino acids. The CDR3 region has the DNA TGTGCCAGCAGTCTAAATGAAAAACTGTTTTTT. Its protein product is CASSLNEKLFF.

This clone came up a few times. The same CDR3 can be traced to other DNA sequences in this sample. The rearrangement joins TRBV7-2 to TRBJ2-7; TRBD2 matches 12 bases. The CDR3 is made up of 14 amino acids. The junction had 0 bases not matched to a gene; V was cut back by 3 bases and J by 3 bases. The V gene's germline CDR1 is SGHTA and CDR2 FQGNSA. The CDR3 DNA reads as TGTGCCAGCAGCTTGACTAGCGGGAGCTACGAGCAGTACTTC. Translating gives CASSLTSGSYEQYF.